What follows are 24 T cell receptor beta chains derived from one specimen sequenced in a study of CD8+ T cells in alopecia areata. The sequencing template was cDNA reverse transcribed from extracted RNA. The table came from immunoSEQ multiplex PCR; TCRdb's copy has only in-frame clones and leaves some out. The table lists some 120,000 clones, with no singletons. Sequenced: lesional skin. The receptors derive from a C3H/HeJ mouse with alopecia areata. As its MHC haplotype, the strain has H2-k.

As concerns this clone: These gene names are mouse names. Sequencing ends 4 residues short of the CDR3 end; the germline J gene provides the rest. The chain combines TRBV1 with TRBJ2-1; TRBD1 matches at 10 bases. The CDR3 spans 16 residues. The germline V gene has CDR1 NSQYPW and CDR2 LRSPGD (reference sequence). J lost 6 bases, V lost 2 bases, and 7 bases had no gene match. CDR3 DNA (partial): TGCACCTGCAGTGCATCCGGGGGGGACAGGGGTGCT. Its translation is CTCSASGGDRGA. The whole CDR3 sequence is CTCSASGGDRGAEQFF.

This clone has at least ten counts. Gene names and germline match the mouse. The read gets to within 4 residues of the CDR3 end, and the germline J gene fills in the rest. This chain joins TRBV13-3 and TRBJ2-7; D is undetermined. The CDR3 spans 12 residues. Germline loops: CDR1 NNHDY, CDR2 SYVADS. The CDR3 sequence is CASSTSLYEQYF. CDR3 DNA, as far as it was read: TGTGCCAGCAGTACTTCCCTTTAT.

In the case of this clone: Mouse germline and gene names are used. The read stops 4 residues short of the end of the CDR3; the missing end is completed from the germline J gene. The V gene is TRBV13-3, the J gene TRBJ1-4, with TRBD1 matching 7 bases. The germline V gene encodes CDR1 NNHDY and CDR2 SYVADS. The CDR3 consists of 13 residues. J was trimmed by 3 bases and V by 8 bases; bases with no gene match: 4. The part of the CDR3 DNA that was read is TGTGCCAGTTCGACAGGGCCCAACGAA. Translating gives CASSTGPNE. The entire CDR3 protein is CASSTGPNERLFF.

This clone appeared a few times. Gene labels here are mouse ones. CDR3 protein: CASSDWGSDSDYTF. CDR3 DNA (partial): TGTGCCAGCAGTGATTGGGGGAGTGACTCC. This chain uses TRBV13-1 with TRBJ1-2; D is perhaps TRBD1 (5 bases). The read terminates 4 residues before the CDR3 end, so the remaining end is supplied by the germline J gene. Germline loops: CDR1 NSHNY, CDR2 SYGAGN. V lost 1 base to trimming and J lost 3 bases, with 10 bases between them. The CDR3 extends over 14 amino acids.

In its sample, this clone was seen a few times. Mouse gene names apply. The sequence runs out 4 residues before the end of the CDR3; the remainder is reconstructed from the germline J gene. The genes are TRBV19 and TRBJ2-3; TRBD2 agrees at 7 bases. Germline CDR1 is FNHDT and CDR2 is SITEND (reference sequence). Germline trimming cut 5 bases from V and 0 bases from J; bases unmatched to any gene: 6. The CDR3 has 15 amino acids. The part of the CDR3 DNA that was read is TGTGCCAGCAGCCCAAACTGGGGCAGTGCAGAA. Protein sequence: CASSPNWGSAE. The CDR3, in full, reads CASSPNWGSAETLYF. The variable domain in full, with the rest retrieved from reference TRBV19 and TRBJ2-3, is GGIITQTPKFLIGQEGQKLTLKCQQNFNHDTMYWYRQDSGKGLRLIYYSITENDLQKGDLSEGYDASREKKSSFSLTVTSAQKNEMAVFLCASSPNWGSAETLYFGSGTRLTVL.

To note about this clone: Gene names are mouse gene names. The read ends 4 residues shy of where the CDR3 ends; the end is completed using the germline J gene. The J gene is TRBJ2-7, the V gene TRBV13-3, with 11 bases lining up with TRBD2. Germline values: CDR1 NNHDY, CDR2 SYVADS. The CDR3 has 16 amino acids. The junction had 9 bases not matched to a gene; V was cut back by 5 bases and J by 2 bases. CDR3 DNA (partial): TGTGCCAGCAGAGATCCCGGACTGGGGGGTGCCTAT. Protein: CASRDPGLGGAY. The whole CDR3 protein is CASRDPGLGGAYEQYF.

There are a few counts of this clone. The germline and genes are mouse ones. The sequence runs out 4 residues before the end of the CDR3; the remainder is reconstructed from the germline J gene. The gene calls are TRBV13-2 and TRBJ1-2, with D unresolved. V was clipped by 5 bases and J by 0 bases, with 8 bases between them. The germline CDR1 and CDR2 sequences are NNHNN and SYGAGS (reference sequence). The CDR3 runs 13 residues. The CDR3 loop reads CASGRTTNSDYTF. The sequenced part of the CDR3 DNA is TGTGCCAGCGGGAGAACAACAAACTCC.

To note about this clone: Gene names refer to mouse genes. The read gets to within 4 residues of the CDR3 end, and the germline J gene fills in the rest. The rearrangement uses TRBV13-3 and TRBJ1-2; no clear D gene. The CDR3 runs to 13 residues. V dropped 6 bases and J dropped 0 bases, with 9 bases sitting between them. CDR1 and CDR2 from the germline V gene are NNHDY and SYVADS. The sequenced part of the CDR3 DNA is TGTGCCAGCACCTCACAATCAAACTCC. This codes for CASTSQSNS. The whole CDR3 region reads CASTSQSNSDYTF.

Notes on this clone: The genes and germline here are from mouse. The sequence runs out 4 residues before the end of the CDR3; the remainder is reconstructed from the germline J gene. This chain uses TRBV19 with TRBJ2-3; 9 bases match TRBD2. CDR1 is FNHDT, CDR2 SITEND, per germline (reference sequence). J was trimmed by 3 bases and V by 4 bases; bases with no gene match: 3. The CDR3 sequence is 14 residues long. Incomplete CDR3 DNA: TGTGCCAGCAGTGAGACTGGGGGAGCAGAA. Translation: CASSETGGAE. The CDR3 as a whole reads CASSETGGAETLYF.

This clone was recorded a few times. The germline and genes are mouse ones. CDR3: CASSLNWGGFNQDTQYF. The covered CDR3 bases are TGTGCCAGCAGTCTTAACTGGGGGGGTTTTAACCAAGAC. The chain uses TRBV13-3 and TRBJ2-5; TRBD2 aligns across 10 bases. The sequence runs out 4 residues before the end of the CDR3; the remainder is reconstructed from the germline J gene. V trimming: 4 bases; J trimming: 0 bases; junction bases outside the gene matches: 8. This CDR3 region has 17 residues. Per germline, CDR1 NNHDY and CDR2 SYVADS.

A few counts support this clone. TCRdb's protein sequence differs at residue 13 from the translated DNA; the protein presented here follows the DNA. Gene names and germline refer to mouse. The read terminates 3 residues before the CDR3 end, so the remaining end is supplied by the germline J gene. J is TRBJ1-6 and V is TRBV1, with D perhaps TRBD1 (5 bases). TRBJ1-6 carries the ORF label, with uncertain function. V dropped 3 bases and J dropped 4 bases, with 13 bases sitting between them. Germline V gene sequence: CDR1 NSQYPW, CDR2 LRSPGD (reference sequence). The CDR3 spans 16 residues. CDR3 in amino acids: CTCSASRAKYNSPLYF. CDR3 DNA, as far as it was read: TGCACCTGCAGTGCCTCCAGGGCCAAATATAATTCGCCC.

Worth noting for this clone: Mouse names are used for the genes. The read gets to within 4 residues of the CDR3 end, and the germline J gene fills in the rest. This sequence joins TRBV13-3 and TRBJ2-4; TRBD2 aligns across 9 bases. Losses at the gene ends were 4 bases for V and 2 bases for J; bases not matched to a gene: 5. Per germline, CDR1 NNHDY and CDR2 SYVADS. CDR3 length equals 15 residues. The CDR3 DNA, read in part, is TGTGCCAGCAGTCGGAACTGGGGGGCTCAAAAC. Amino acid sequence: CASSRNWGAQN. In full, the CDR3 reads CASSRNWGAQNTLYF. Full variable domain (outside the CDR3, taken from reference TRBV13-3 and TRBJ2-4): EAAVTQSPRSKVAVTGGKVTLSCHQTNNHDYMYWYRQDTGHGLRLIHYSYVADSTEKGDIPDGYKASRPSQENFSLILELASLSQTAVYFCASSRNWGAQNTLYFGAGTRLSVL.

Many counts were recorded for this clone. The listed genes are named as in mouse. With the read ending 4 residues before the CDR3 end, the germline J gene is used to fill in that end. This sequence joins TRBV13-3 and TRBJ2-3; maybe TRBD2 (7 bases). Germline V gene data show CDR1 as NNHDY and CDR2 as SYVADS. The CDR3 has 11 residues. V was pared by 7 bases and J by 4 bases, with 7 bases between. The sequenced CDR3 bases are TGTGCCAGCGGGGGGCCAGAA. Translation: CASGGPE. The whole CDR3 region reads CASGGPETLYF.

This clone has only a few counts. Gene names and germline refer to mouse. The CDR3 goes on 4 residues after the read ends, and that part is filled in from the germline J gene. V usage is TRBV1 and J usage is TRBJ2-7, with 8 bases aligning to TRBD2. Trimming took 0 bases from V and 0 from J; bases not matched to a gene: 4. In germline, CDR1 is NSQYPW, CDR2 LRSPGD (reference sequence). This CDR3 comprises 16 residues. The CDR3 spells CTCSAEVTGGSYEQYF. The part of the CDR3 DNA that was read is TGCACCTGCAGTGCAGAAGTCACTGGGGGCTCCTAT. The entire variable domain, with the rest obtained from reference TRBV1 and TRBJ2-7, is as follows: VTLLEQNPRWRLVPRGQAVNLRCILKNSQYPWMSWYQQDLQKQLQWLFTLRSPGDKEVKSLPGADYLATRVTDTELRLQVANMSQGRTLYCTCSAEVTGGSYEQYFGPGTRLTVL.

At least ten counts were recorded for this clone. The germline and genes are mouse ones. The CDR3 end falls 4 residues outside the read, so it is completed with the germline J gene. This chain joins TRBV13-3 and TRBJ2-1; 10 bases are shared with TRBD2. The junction had 3 bases not matched to a gene; V was cut back by 5 bases and J by 1 base. Germline V gene lookup returns CDR1 NNHDY and CDR2 SYVADS. The CDR3 runs 15 residues. CDR3 sequence: CASRRTGGNYAEQFF. The sequenced CDR3 bases are TGTGCCAGCAGAAGGACTGGGGGAAACTATGCT.

Regarding this clone: The germline and genes are mouse ones. The read is 4 residues too short to cover the CDR3 end, so that end is filled in from the germline J gene. The J gene is TRBJ2-7, the V gene TRBV13-3; 10 bases are shared with TRBD2. Germline V lookup: CDR1 NNHDY, CDR2 SYVADS. The CDR3 sequence is 15 residues long. The CDR3 is CASSPRLGGLNEQYF. The sequenced part of the CDR3 DNA is TGTGCCAGCAGTCCGCGACTGGGGGGTTTAAAT.

As to this clone: Gene and germline names: mouse. Sequencing ends 4 residues short of the CDR3 end; the germline J gene provides the rest. The sample carries other DNA sequences with the same CDR3. The V gene is TRBV19, the J gene TRBJ2-7, with 9 nucleotides matching TRBD2. Trimming took 4 bases from V and 1 from J; bases not matched to a gene: 3. The CDR3 extends over 14 amino acids. The germline V gene has CDR1 FNHDT and CDR2 SITEND (reference sequence). The part of the CDR3 DNA that was read is TGTGCCAGCAGTCCACTGGGGGGTTCCTAT. It codes for CASSPLGGSY. The full CDR3 sequence reads CASSPLGGSYEQYF.

As to this clone: At residue 12, the DNA translation does not agree with TCRdb's protein; the protein displayed here is the one encoded by the DNA. Mouse gene names and germline throughout. Read data end 3 residues before the CDR3 end; the end is taken from the germline J gene. V and J are TRBV13-3 and TRBJ1-6, with 7 positions matching TRBD1. TRBJ1-6 is filed as an ORF, its function uncertain. The junction had 6 bases not matched to a gene; V was cut back by 4 bases and J by 5 bases. Germline loops: CDR1 NNHDY, CDR2 SYVADS. This CDR3 comprises 15 residues. The CDR3 reads CASSRAGGDNSPLYF. CDR3 DNA, as far as it was read: TGTGCCAGCAGTAGGGCAGGGGGAGATAATTCGCCC.

Points on this clone: The genes and germline here are from mouse. The CDR3 end is not reached by the read, which stops 4 residues before it; the germline J gene fills it in. The V call is TRBV13-3, the J call TRBJ1-1; D gene uncertain. Trimming stripped 2 bases from V and 0 bases from J, with 8 bases between. Germline CDR1 is NNHDY and CDR2 is SYVADS. The CDR3 is 14 amino acids. CDR3 bases read: TGTGCCAGCAGTGAGACACTCACAAACACA. This encodes CASSETLTNT. The CDR3 in full is CASSETLTNTEVFF.

This clone was seen more than once but under ten times. Gene names denote mouse genes. The missing CDR3 end, 4 residues past where the read stops, is filled in from the germline J gene. The chain employs TRBV1 and TRBJ2-5, with TRBD2 matching 7 bases. Germline V gives CDR1 NSQYPW, CDR2 LRSPGD (reference sequence). The ends lost 7 bases at V and 3 bases at J; junction bases unmatched: 7. The CDR3 is 14 residues long. The part of the CDR3 DNA that was read is TGCACCTGCACCCCCACTGGGGTTCAAGAC. It codes for CTCTPTGVQD. The CDR3 reads in full as CTCTPTGVQDTQYF.

This clone was seen at least ten times. Here the gene names and germline are mouse. The missing CDR3 end, 4 residues past where the read stops, is filled in from the germline J gene. The J gene is TRBJ2-7, the V gene TRBV1; TRBD2 agrees at 7 bases. The V gene end was trimmed by 3 bases and the J gene end by 3 bases; junction bases not matched to a gene: 2. Germline V gene data show CDR1 as NSQYPW and CDR2 as LRSPGD (reference sequence). There are 13 residues in the CDR3. The DNA read from the CDR3 is TGCACCTGCAGTGCCCGGACTGGCTAT. Translating it yields CTCSARTGY. In full, the CDR3 reads CTCSARTGYEQYF. Combining the CDR3 with reference TRBV1 and TRBJ2-7 gives the whole variable domain VTLLEQNPRWRLVPRGQAVNLRCILKNSQYPWMSWYQQDLQKQLQWLFTLRSPGDKEVKSLPGADYLATRVTDTELRLQVANMSQGRTLYCTCSARTGYEQYFGPGTRLTVL.

This clone was seen more than once but under ten times. The database protein in TCRdb disagrees with the DNA translation at residue 12; the sequence shown here was translated from the DNA. These gene names are mouse names. The read falls 3 residues short of the CDR3 end, and the missing part is taken from the germline J gene. The J gene is TRBJ1-6, the V gene TRBV1, with D maybe TRBD1 (5 bases). TRBJ1-6 belongs to the ORF category, with a function that is uncertain. The CDR3 length is 15 residues. Germline assignment: CDR1 NSQYPW and CDR2 LRSPGD (reference sequence). Between the trimmed V and J ends, which lost 0 bases and 7 bases, there was a span of 10 bases. The DNA read from the CDR3 is TGCACCTGCAGTGCAGACGGGGGGGAAAATTCGCCC. Protein: CTCSADGGENSP. The CDR3 in full is CTCSADGGENSPLYF.

By share, this clone ranks as medium-sized. The TCRdb protein fails to match the DNA translation at residue 12; the protein reported here was translated from the DNA. Mouse gene names and germline throughout. The CDR3 extends 3 residues past the end of the read, so its final part is completed from the germline J gene. V and J are TRBV13-1 and TRBJ1-6, with TRBD1 matching 8 bases. TRBJ1-6 is an ORF; its function is uncertain. V lost 3 bases, J lost 6 bases, and 5 bases stayed unmatched. CDR3 length: 15 amino acids. Germline V CDR1 and CDR2: NSHNY, SYGAGN. CDR3 sequence reads: CASSVDRVGNSPLYF. The covered CDR3 bases are TGTGCCAGCAGTGTGGACAGGGTGGGTAATTCGCCC.

This clone came up a few times. Gene names are mouse gene names. The CDR3 is cut off 4 residues early in the read; its end comes from the germline J gene. The V and J genes are TRBV19 and TRBJ1-2; 8 nucleotides match TRBD1. The CDR3 is made up of 15 amino acids. Germline CDR1 FNHDT, CDR2 SITEND (reference sequence). The V and J ends lost 5 bases and 3 bases, in that order; junction bases with no gene match: 9. The CDR3 bases that were read are TGTGCCAGCAGCCCCCGGACAGGGAAGGACTCC. This gives the protein CASSPRTGKDS. The CDR3 in its entirety is CASSPRTGKDSDYTF.